Below are 5 T cell receptor beta chains sequenced from a single sample in a study of cytomegalovirus exposure and HLA in healthy donors. Primers included in the PCR were 60 Vbeta and 13 Jbeta primers. Profiling relied on immunoSEQ multiplex PCR, and the TCRdb table lists in-frame clones only, not all of them. The sample holds about 210,000 clones; about four fifths are singletons and the top ten take 6%. Sequenced: PBMCs. These receptors all come from a man in his forties or fifties in good health and CMV-seropositive.

The chain links TRBV11-2 to TRBJ2-5, with D possibly being TRBD1 (5 bases). The germline V gene has CDR1 SGHAT and CDR2 FQNNGV. V lost 2 bases, J lost 0 bases, and 22 bases lay in between. The length of the CDR3 is 19 residues. The CDR3 DNA follows: TGTGCCAGCAGCTTAACAGGTTCGTGGACGGACGGCAACCAAGAGACCCAGTACTTC. This sequence encodes CASSLTGSWTDGNQETQYF.

This chain links TRBV7-2 with TRBJ2-1; perhaps TRBD2 as D (5 bases). V lost 4 bases, J lost 0 bases, and 13 bases lay in between. This CDR3 is built from 16 residues. The germline gives CDR1 SGHTA, CDR2 FQGNSA. CDR3 in amino acids: CASSSVASSSYNEQFF. The DNA for the CDR3 is TGTGCCAGCAGCTCAGTAGCGTCTAGCTCCTACAATGAGCAGTTCTTC.

V gene TRBV28 combines with J gene TRBJ1-1; a weak D match, TRBD1 (5 bases). Germline CDR1 is MDHEN and CDR2 is SYDVKM. This CDR3 has 13 residues. Trimming shortened V by 4 bases and J by 4 bases, and 10 bases separated the two germline ends. This CDR3 is CASSSGLSTEAFF. CDR3 coding DNA: TGTGCCAGCAGTTCAGGGCTTAGCACTGAAGCTTTCTTT.

J is TRBJ2-5 and V is TRBV20-1; D not certain. The ends were cut back, 2 bases at V and 4 bases at J, with 5 bases in the middle. Germline V gives CDR1 DFQATT, CDR2 SNEGSKA (reference sequence). This CDR3 has 11 amino acids. CDR3: CSARFGETQYF. In nucleotides, the CDR3 is TGCAGTGCTAGATTCGGAGAGACCCAGTACTTC.

This clone was seen only once. CDR3 residues: CASSSETGLVGNQPQHF. CDR3 bases: TGTGCCAGTAGTTCTGAGACAGGGTTAGTGGGCAATCAGCCCCAGCATTTT. The gene calls are TRBV19 and TRBJ1-5; 7 nucleotides agree with TRBD1. The CDR3 has 17 amino acids. Germline V gene data show CDR1 as LNHDA and CDR2 as SQIVND (reference sequence). V lost 5 bases and J lost 2; bases outside the gene matches: 12.